This T cell receptor beta chain derives from a study of Ad26.COV2.S vaccination and SARS-CoV-2 variants. Note on this clone: Its antigen is still unknown.

Broader study findings: After vaccination, reports described spike-specific CD8+ and CD4+ T cell responses as showing substantial breadth.

Data came from immunoSEQ multiplex PCR; TCRdb stores just in-frame clones and leaves some out. This sample yields 350,000 to 550,000 clones, of which 89% are seen a single time; 2% to 3% belongs to the top ten. Treatment reported: about 20 received Ad26.COV2.S at low or high dose, single or two shots; five or six received placebo; per-sample allocation not given. All samples were drawn on day 63, counting from the first vaccine or placebo injection. This specimen was peripheral blood, taken in a trial of Ad26.COV2.S vaccine versus placebo. This clonotype was obtained from a person aged 18 to 59 who received the Ad26.COV2.S COVID-19 vaccine or a placebo.

The CDR3 here is CASSFRENSPLHF. The CDR3 DNA follows: TGTGCCAGCAGTTTTCGGGAGAATTCACCCCTCCACTTT. The rearrangement links TRBV28 to TRBJ1-6; D not resolved. Germline V CDR1 and CDR2: MDHEN, SYDVKM. V was shortened by 3 bases and J by 7 bases, with 7 bases between the two germline ends. The CDR3 totals 13 residues.